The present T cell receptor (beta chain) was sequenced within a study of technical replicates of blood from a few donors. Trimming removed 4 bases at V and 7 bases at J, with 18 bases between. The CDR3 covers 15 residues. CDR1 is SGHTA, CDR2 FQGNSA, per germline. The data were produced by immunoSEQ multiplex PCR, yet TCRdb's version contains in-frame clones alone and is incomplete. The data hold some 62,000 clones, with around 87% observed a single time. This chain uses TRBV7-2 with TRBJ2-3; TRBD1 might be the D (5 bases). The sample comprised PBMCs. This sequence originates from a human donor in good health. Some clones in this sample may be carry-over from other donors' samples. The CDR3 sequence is CASSSDSWTFNTQYF. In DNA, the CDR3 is TGTGCCAGCAGCTCTGACAGCTGGACGTTCAATACGCAGTATTTT.